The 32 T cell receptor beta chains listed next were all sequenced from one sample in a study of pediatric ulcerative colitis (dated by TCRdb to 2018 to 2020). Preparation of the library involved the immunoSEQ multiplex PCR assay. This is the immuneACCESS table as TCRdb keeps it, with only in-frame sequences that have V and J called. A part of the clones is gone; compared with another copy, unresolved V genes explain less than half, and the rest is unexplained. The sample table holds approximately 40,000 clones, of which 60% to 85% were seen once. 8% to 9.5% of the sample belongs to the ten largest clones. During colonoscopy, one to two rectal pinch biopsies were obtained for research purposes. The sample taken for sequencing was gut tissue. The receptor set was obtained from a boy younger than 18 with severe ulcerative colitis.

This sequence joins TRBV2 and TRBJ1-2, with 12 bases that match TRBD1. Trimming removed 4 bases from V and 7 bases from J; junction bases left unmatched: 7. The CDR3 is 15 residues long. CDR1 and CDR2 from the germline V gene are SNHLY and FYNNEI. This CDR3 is CASSARDRGPGGYTF. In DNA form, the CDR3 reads TGTGCCAGCAGTGCCCGGGACAGGGGGCCAGGTGGCTACACCTTC.

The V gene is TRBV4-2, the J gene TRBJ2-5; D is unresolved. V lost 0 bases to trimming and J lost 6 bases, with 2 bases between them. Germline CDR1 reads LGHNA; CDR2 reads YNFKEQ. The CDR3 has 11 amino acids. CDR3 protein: CASSQEQTQYF. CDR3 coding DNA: TGTGCCAGCAGCCAAGAGCAGACCCAGTACTTC.

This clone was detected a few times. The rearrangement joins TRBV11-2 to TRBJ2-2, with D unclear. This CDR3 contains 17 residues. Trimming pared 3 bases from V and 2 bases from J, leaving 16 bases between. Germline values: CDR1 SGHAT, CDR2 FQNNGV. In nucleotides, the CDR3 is TGTGCCAGCAGCTTTATCTCCGCCCGGGCCAACACCGGGGAGCTGTTTTTT. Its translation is CASSFISARANTGELFF.

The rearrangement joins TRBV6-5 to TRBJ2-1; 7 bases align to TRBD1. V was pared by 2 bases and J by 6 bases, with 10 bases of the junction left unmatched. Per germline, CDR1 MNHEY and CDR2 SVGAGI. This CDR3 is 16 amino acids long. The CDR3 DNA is TGTGCCAGCAGTTACCAATTCGGGACAGTAAGCAATGAGCAGTTCTTC. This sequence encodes CASSYQFGTVSNEQFF.

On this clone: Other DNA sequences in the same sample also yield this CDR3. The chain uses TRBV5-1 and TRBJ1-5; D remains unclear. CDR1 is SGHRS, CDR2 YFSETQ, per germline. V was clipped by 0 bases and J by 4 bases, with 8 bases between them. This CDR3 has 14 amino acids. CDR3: CASSLGTGNQPQHF. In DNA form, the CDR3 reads TGCGCCAGCAGCTTGGGGACGGGAAATCAGCCCCAGCATTTT. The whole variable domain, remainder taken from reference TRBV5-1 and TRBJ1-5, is KAGVTQTPRYLIKTRGQQVTLSCSPISGHRSVSWYQQTPGQGLQFLFEYFSETQRNKGNFPGRFSGRQFSNSRSEMNVSTLELGDSALYLCASSLGTGNQPQHFGDGTRLSIL.

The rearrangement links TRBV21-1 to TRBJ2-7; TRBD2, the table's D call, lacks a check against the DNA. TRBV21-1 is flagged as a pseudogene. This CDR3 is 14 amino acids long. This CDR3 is CASSVPHPGDEQYF. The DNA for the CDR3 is TGTGCCAGCAGCGTCCCGCACCCGGGGGACGAGCAGTACTTC.

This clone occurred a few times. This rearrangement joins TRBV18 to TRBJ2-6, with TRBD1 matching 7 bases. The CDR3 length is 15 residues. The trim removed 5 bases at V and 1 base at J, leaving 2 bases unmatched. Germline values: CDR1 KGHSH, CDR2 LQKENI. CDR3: CASSSQGSGANVLTF. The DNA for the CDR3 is TGTGCCAGCTCATCACAGGGGTCTGGGGCCAACGTCCTGACTTTC.

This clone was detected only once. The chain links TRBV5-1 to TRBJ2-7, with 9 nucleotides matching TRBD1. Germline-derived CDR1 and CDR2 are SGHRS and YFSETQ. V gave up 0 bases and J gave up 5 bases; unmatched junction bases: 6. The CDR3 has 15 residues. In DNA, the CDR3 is TGCGCCAGCAGCTTGGAAGGGACAGGGTTTCACGAGCAGTACTTC. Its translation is CASSLEGTGFHEQYF.

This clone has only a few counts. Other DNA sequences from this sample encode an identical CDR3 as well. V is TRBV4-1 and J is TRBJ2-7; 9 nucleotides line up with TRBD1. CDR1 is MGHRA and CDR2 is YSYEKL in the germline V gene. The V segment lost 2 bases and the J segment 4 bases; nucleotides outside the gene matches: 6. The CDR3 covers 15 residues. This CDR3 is CASSQSGQGRYEQYF. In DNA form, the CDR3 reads TGCGCCAGCAGCCAATCCGGACAGGGGAGATACGAGCAGTACTTC.

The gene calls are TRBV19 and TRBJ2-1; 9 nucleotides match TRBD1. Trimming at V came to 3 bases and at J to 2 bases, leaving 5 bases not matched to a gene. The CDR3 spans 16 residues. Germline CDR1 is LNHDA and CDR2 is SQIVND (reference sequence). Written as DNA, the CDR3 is TGTGCCAGTAGTATCGCCGGGACAGGGACCTACAATGAGCAGTTCTTC. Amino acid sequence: CASSIAGTGTYNEQFF.

The chain's CDR3 is CASSYRQGRSTDTQYF. CDR3 DNA sequence: TGTGCCAGCAGCTATAGACAGGGGAGGAGCACAGATACGCAGTATTTT. The V gene is TRBV5-4, the J gene TRBJ2-3, with 8 bases matching TRBD1. CDR1 and CDR2 (germline): SGHNT, YYREEE (reference sequence). This CDR3 has 16 residues. J lost 0 bases, V lost 3 bases, and 6 bases had no gene match. Drawing the rest from reference TRBV5-4 and TRBJ2-3, the complete variable domain is ETGVTQSPTHLIKTRGQQVTLRCSSQSGHNTVSWYQQALGQGPQFIFQYYREEENGRGNFPPRFSGLQFPNYSSELNVNALELDDSALYLCASSYRQGRSTDTQYFGPGTRLTVL.

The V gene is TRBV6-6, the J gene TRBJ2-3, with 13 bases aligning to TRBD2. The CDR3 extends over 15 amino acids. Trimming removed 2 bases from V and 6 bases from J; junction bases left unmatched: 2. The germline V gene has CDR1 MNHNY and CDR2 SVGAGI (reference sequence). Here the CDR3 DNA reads TGTGCCAGCAGTTACGGGACTAGCGGGGCCGATACGCAGTATTTT. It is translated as CASSYGTSGADTQYF.

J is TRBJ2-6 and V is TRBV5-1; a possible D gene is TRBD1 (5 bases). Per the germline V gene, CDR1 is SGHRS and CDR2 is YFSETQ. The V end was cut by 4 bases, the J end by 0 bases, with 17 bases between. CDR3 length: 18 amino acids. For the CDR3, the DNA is TGCGCCAGCAGCATGGCAGGGATTGTAAACTCTGGGGCCAACGTCCTGACTTTC. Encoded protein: CASSMAGIVNSGANVLTF.

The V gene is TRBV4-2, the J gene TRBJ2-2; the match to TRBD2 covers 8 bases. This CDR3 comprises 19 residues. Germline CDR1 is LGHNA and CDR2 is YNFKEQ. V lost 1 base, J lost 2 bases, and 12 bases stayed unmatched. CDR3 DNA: TGTGCCAGCAGCCAAGTTTCGGGACTAGTGGGGGCTAACACCGGGGAGCTGTTTTTT. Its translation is CASSQVSGLVGANTGELFF.

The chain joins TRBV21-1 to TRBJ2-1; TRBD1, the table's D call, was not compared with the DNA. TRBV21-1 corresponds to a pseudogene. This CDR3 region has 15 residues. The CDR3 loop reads CASRKIHHSDNEQFF. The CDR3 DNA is TGTGCCAGCAGGAAAATACACCATTCCGACAATGAGCAGTTCTTC.

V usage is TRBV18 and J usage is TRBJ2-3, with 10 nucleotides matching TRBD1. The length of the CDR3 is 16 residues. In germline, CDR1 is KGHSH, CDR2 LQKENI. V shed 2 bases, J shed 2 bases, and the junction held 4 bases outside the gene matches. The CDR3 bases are TGTGCCAGCTCACCAGACAGGGGGCGAACCACAGATACGCAGTATTTT. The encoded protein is CASSPDRGRTTDTQYF.

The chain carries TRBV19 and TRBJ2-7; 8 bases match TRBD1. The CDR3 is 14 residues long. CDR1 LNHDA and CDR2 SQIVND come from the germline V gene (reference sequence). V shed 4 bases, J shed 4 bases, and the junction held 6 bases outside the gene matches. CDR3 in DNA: TGTGCCAGTAGTAACGGACAGGGCCCTTACGAGCAGTACTTC. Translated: CASSNGQGPYEQYF.

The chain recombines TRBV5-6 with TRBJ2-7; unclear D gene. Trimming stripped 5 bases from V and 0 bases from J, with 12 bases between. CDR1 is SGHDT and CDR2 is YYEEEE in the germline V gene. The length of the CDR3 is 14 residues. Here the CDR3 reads CASSSGSSSYEQYF. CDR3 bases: TGTGCCAGCAGTTCCGGGTCCAGCTCCTACGAGCAGTACTTC.

The CDR3 DNA is TGTGCCAGCAGCCAAGACCTGCTGGCCAATTCACCCCTCCACTTT. It specifies CASSQDLLANSPLHF. The chain employs TRBV4-2 and TRBJ1-6; D unresolved. CDR3 length equals 15 residues. Trimming cost V 0 bases and J 7 bases, with 10 bases left between them. Germline V CDR1 and CDR2: LGHNA, YNFKEQ.

This CDR3 reads CASSLLDEQFF. CDR3 sequence (DNA): TGCGCCAGCAGCCTCCTAGATGAGCAGTTCTTC. This rearrangement joins TRBV5-1 to TRBJ2-1; D not resolved. V lost 4 bases, J lost 8 bases, and 7 bases lay in between. Per the germline V gene, CDR1 is SGHRS and CDR2 is YFSETQ. The CDR3 contains 11 residues.

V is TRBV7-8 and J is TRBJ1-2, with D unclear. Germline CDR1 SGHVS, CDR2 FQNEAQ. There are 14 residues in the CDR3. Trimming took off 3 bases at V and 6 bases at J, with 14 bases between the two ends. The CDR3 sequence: CASSFQVRGDGYTF. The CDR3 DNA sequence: TGTGCCAGCAGCTTCCAAGTACGAGGAGATGGCTACACCTTC.

CDR3 bases: TGTGCCAGCAGTAAAAGACAGGCAGGTTTCGCGAACACCGGGGAGCTGTTTTTT. Residues: CASSKRQAGFANTGELFF. This chain connects TRBV6-4 to TRBJ2-2, with D tentatively TRBD1 (6 bases). Germline-derived CDR1 and CDR2 are MRHNA and SNTAGT. This CDR3 is 18 amino acids long. The V and J ends lost 5 bases and 0 bases respectively, with 19 bases between them.

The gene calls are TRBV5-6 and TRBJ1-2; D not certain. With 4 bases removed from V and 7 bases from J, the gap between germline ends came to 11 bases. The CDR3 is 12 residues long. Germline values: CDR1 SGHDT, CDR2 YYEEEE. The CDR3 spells CASSPGYGGYTF. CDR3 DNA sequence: TGTGCCAGCAGCCCGGGGTACGGTGGCTACACCTTC.

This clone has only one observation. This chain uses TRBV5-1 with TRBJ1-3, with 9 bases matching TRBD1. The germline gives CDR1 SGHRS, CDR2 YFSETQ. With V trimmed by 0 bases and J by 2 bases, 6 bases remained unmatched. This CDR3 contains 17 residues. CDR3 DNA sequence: TGCGCCAGCAGCTTGGGACTGGGACAGGGAGCTGGAAACACCATATATTTT. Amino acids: CASSLGLGQGAGNTIYF.

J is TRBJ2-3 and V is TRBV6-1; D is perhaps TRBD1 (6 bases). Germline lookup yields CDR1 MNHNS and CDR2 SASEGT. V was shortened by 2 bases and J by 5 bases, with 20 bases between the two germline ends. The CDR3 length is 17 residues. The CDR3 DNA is TGTGCCAGCAGTGAAAATAAGTACAGGGTAGTAGAAGATACGCAGTATTTT. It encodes CASSENKYRVVEDTQYF.

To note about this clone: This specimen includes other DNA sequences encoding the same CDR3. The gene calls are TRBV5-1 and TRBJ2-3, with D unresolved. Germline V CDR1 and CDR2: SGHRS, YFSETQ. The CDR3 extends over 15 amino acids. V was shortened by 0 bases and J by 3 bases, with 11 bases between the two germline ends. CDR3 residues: CASSLVGERTDTQYF. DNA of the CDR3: TGCGCCAGCAGCTTGGTTGGAGAAAGGACAGATACGCAGTATTTT.

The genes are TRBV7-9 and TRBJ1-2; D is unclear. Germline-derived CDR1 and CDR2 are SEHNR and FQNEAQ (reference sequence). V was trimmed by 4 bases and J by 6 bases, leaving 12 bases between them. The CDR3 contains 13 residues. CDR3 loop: CASSSVDLDGYTF. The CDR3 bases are TGTGCCAGCAGCTCCGTCGATTTGGATGGCTACACCTTC.

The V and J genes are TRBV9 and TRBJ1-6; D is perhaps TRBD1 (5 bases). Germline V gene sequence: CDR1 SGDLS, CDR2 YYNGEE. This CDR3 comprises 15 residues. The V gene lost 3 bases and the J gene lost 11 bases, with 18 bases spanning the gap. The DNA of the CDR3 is TGTGCCAGCAGCGCTATTGGACAATTGGGGACACCCCTCCACTTT. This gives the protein CASSAIGQLGTPLHF.

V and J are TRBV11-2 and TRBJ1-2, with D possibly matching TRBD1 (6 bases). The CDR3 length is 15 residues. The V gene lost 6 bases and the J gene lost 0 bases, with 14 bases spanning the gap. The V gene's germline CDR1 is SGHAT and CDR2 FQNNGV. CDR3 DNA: TGTGCCAGCAGGGACTGGACAGCGTCTAACTATGGCTACACCTTC. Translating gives CASRDWTASNYGYTF.

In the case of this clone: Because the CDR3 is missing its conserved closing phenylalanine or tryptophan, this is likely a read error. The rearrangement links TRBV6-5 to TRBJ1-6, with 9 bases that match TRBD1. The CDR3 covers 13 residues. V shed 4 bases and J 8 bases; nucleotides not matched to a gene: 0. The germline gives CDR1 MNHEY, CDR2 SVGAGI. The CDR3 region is CASSWDRDSPLHL. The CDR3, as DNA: TGTGCCAGCAGTTGGGACAGGGATTCACCCCTCCACCTT.

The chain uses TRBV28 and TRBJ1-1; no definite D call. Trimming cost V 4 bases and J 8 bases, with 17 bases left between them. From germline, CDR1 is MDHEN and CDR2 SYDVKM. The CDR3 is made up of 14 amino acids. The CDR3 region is CASSSPGDHLEAFF. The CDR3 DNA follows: TGTGCCAGCAGTTCCCCTGGGGATCATCTGGAAGCTTTCTTT.

CDR3: CASSQDNQRTGELFF. The CDR3 DNA sequence: TGTGCCAGCAGCCAAGATAACCAAAGGACCGGGGAGCTGTTTTTT. This chain uses TRBV4-2 with TRBJ2-2, with D unclear. CDR1 and CDR2 from the germline V gene are LGHNA and YNFKEQ. V dropped 0 bases and J dropped 5 bases, with 10 bases sitting between them. The CDR3 covers 15 residues.